Listed below are T cell receptor beta chains from one sample, sequenced in a study of beta chain features in type 1 diabetes. Profiling relied on immunoSEQ multiplex PCR, and the TCRdb table lists in-frame clones only, not all of them. The sample shows roughly 220,000 clones, approximately 16% of them seen only once. The sample taken for sequencing was naive CD4+ T cells from blood. Receptors were obtained from a man aged 25 to 40 with type 1 diabetes. The CDR3 runs from the conserved cysteine through the conserved F or W. D genes are given only for firm matches. The listing skips clone size in some rows; elsewhere it reads once, few, many or a size class.

clone_size d_call j_call v_call cdr3_aa cdr3_nt
few TRBD1 TRBJ2-7 TRBV29-1 CSVLDRGSPYEQYF TGCAGCGTGCTGGACAGGGGAAGCCCCTACGAGCAGTACTTC
NA NA TRBJ2-3 TRBV7-9 CASSLVESTDTQYF TGTGCCAGCAGCTTAGTGGAAAGCACAGATACGCAGTATTTT
few NA TRBJ1-1 TRBV7-9 CASSLDLAGTEAFF TGTGCCAGCAGCTTAGACCTCGCGGGGACTGAAGCTTTCTTT
few NA TRBJ2-3 TRBV5-1 CASSLDTDTQYF TGCGCCAGCAGCTTGGATACAGATACGCAGTATTTT
NA NA TRBJ2-3 TRBV15 CATSRALDTQYF TGTGCCACCAGCAGGGCCCTCGATACGCAGTATTTT
NA NA TRBJ2-6 TRBV5-1 CASSFRSTGMSSGANVLTF TGCGCCAGCAGCTTCCGCTCGACAGGCATGAGCTCTGGGGCCAACGTCCTGACTTTC
few NA TRBJ1-1 TRBV29-1 CSVVSNTEAFF TGCAGCGTTGTATCAAACACTGAAGCTTTCTTT
few NA TRBJ2-1 TRBV5-1 CASRNGTGNEQFF TGCGCCAGCAGGAATGGGACGGGGAATGAGCAGTTCTTC
few TRBD2 TRBJ2-5 TRBV9 CASSARAGWETQYF TGTGCCAGCAGCGCCCGAGCGGGATGGGAGACCCAGTACTTC
NA TRBD1 TRBJ1-2 TRBV7-2 CASSSAGQGSYGYTF TGTGCCAGCAGCTCAGCGGGACAGGGTTCCTATGGCTACACCTTC
NA NA TRBJ1-4 TRBV29-1 CSASLSAAEKLFF TGCAGCGCTTCCTTGAGTGCAGCCGAAAAACTGTTTTTT
few NA TRBJ2-7 TRBV7-9 CASSLDVGAYEQYF TGTGCCAGCAGCTTAGATGTGGGGGCCTACGAGCAGTACTTC
NA NA TRBJ2-3 TRBV30 CAWRQGFDTQYF TGTGCCTGGAGACAGGGATTCGATACGCAGTATTTT
NA NA TRBJ2-3 TRBV30 CARAGGDTQYF TGTGCCCGGGCCGGGGGAGATACGCAGTATTTT
NA NA TRBJ2-7 TRBV7-2 CASSPRGQIFYEQYF TGTGCCAGCAGCCCACGGGGCCAGATTTTCTACGAGCAGTACTTC
NA TRBD1 TRBJ2-6 TRBV6-1 CASSPQGAGANVLTF TGTGCCAGCAGTCCGCAGGGGGCTGGGGCCAACGTCCTGACTTTC
NA TRBD1 TRBJ2-7 TRBV10-3 CAISGRQGSYEQYF TGTGCCATCAGCGGTCGACAGGGGTCCTACGAGCAGTACTTC
NA TRBD1 TRBJ2-7 TRBV6-6 CASMSRSGTGVYEQYF TGTGCCAGCATGTCCCGATCCGGGACAGGGGTCTACGAGCAGTACTTC
NA TRBD2 TRBJ2-7 TRBV4-1 CASSRQSAGTSSYEQYF TGCGCCAGCAGCCGACAATCCGCCGGGACTAGCTCCTACGAGCAGTACTTC
NA NA TRBJ1-1 TRBV10-3 CANPTVNTEAFF TGTGCCAACCCGACCGTGAACACTGAAGCTTTCTTT
NA NA TRBJ2-1 TRBV11-3 CASSTRGAAAYNEQFF TGTGCCAGCAGCACACGCGGGGCTGCGGCTTACAATGAGCAGTTCTTC
few NA TRBJ2-7 TRBV29-1 CSVYRDSYEQYF TGCAGCGTTTACAGGGACTCCTACGAGCAGTACTTC
few NA TRBJ2-3 TRBV7-2 CASSLARLAQYF TGTGCCAGCAGCTTAGCACGGTTGGCGCAGTATTTT
NA NA TRBJ2-3 TRBV10-3 CAITKGSPSTDTQYF TGTGCCATCACGAAGGGTTCCCCTAGCACAGATACGCAGTATTTT
NA TRBD1 TRBJ1-1 TRBV12-5 CASGFASQGKIPEAFF TGTGCTAGTGGTTTCGCCTCACAGGGGAAAATTCCTGAAGCTTTCTTT
few NA TRBJ2-1 TRBV29-1 CSVHAPMQRVNEQFF TGCAGCGTTCACGCCCCAATGCAAAGGGTCAATGAGCAGTTCTTC
few TRBD2 TRBJ2-4 TRBV6-5 CASARTSGSYIQYF TGTGCCAGCGCTCGGACTAGCGGGAGTTACATTCAGTACTTC
few NA TRBJ2-6 TRBV30 CAWSVPGYGANVLTF TGTGCCTGGAGTGTACCAGGGTATGGGGCCAACGTCCTGACTTTC
few NA TRBJ2-5 TRBV7-9 CASSFVEGHETQYF TGTGCCAGCAGCTTTGTGGAGGGCCATGAGACCCAGTACTTC
NA NA TRBJ2-5 TRBV14 CASSQEQGTQYF TGTGCCAGCAGCCAAGAGCAGGGGACCCAGTACTTC
NA NA TRBJ2-4 TRBV7-9 CASSLLPGTKNIQYF TGTGCCAGCAGCTTACTTCCTGGGACCAAAAACATTCAGTACTTC
NA NA TRBJ2-5 TRBV27 CASTRAGQETQYF TGTGCCAGCACCAGGGCGGGTCAAGAGACCCAGTACTTC
NA TRBD2 TRBJ2-5 TRBV6-5 CASSYGAGEETQYF TGTGCCAGCAGTTACGGAGCGGGAGAGGAGACCCAGTACTTC
few NA TRBJ2-2 TRBV4-3 CASSQVRGVPGELFF TGCGCCAGCAGCCAAGTGAGGGGGGTACCCGGGGAGCTGTTTTTT
few TRBD1 TRBJ1-2 TRBV2 CASTRGQGGGYTF TGTGCCAGCACCCGGGGACAGGGCGGGGGCTACACCTTC
few TRBD2 TRBJ2-3 TRBV7-3 CASSRGAADTQYF TGTGCCAGCTCGCGGGGGGCTGCAGATACGCAGTATTTT
NA NA TRBJ1-2 TRBV29-1 CSVMTGTIPTNYGYTF TGCAGCGTGATGACAGGAACGATTCCTACTAACTATGGCTACACCTTC
few TRBD1 TRBJ1-5 TRBV2 CASSRRTGQSNQPQHF TGTGCCAGCAGTCGTAGGACAGGGCAGAGCAATCAGCCCCAGCATTTT
few TRBD1 TRBJ2-3 TRBV10-3 CASGGQGFTDTQYF TGTGCCTCTGGGGGACAGGGCTTCACAGATACGCAGTATTTT
NA NA TRBJ2-1 TRBV5-1 CASSLNSQGLNEQFF TGCGCCAGCAGCTTGAACTCCCAAGGGCTCAATGAGCAGTTCTTC
few NA TRBJ2-3 TRBV30 CAWSGLFTDTQYF TGTGCCTGGAGTGGACTTTTCACAGATACGCAGTATTTT
NA TRBD1 TRBJ2-3 TRBV7-2 CASSFGRGLDTQYF TGTGCCAGCAGCTTCGGCAGGGGGCTAGATACGCAGTATTTT
few NA TRBJ2-1 TRBV14 CASSQDLFDEQFF TGTGCCAGCAGCCAAGATCTTTTCGATGAGCAGTTCTTC
NA TRBD2 TRBJ2-6 TRBV30 CAWAGVADSGANVLTF TGTGCCTGGGCGGGGGTAGCGGACTCTGGGGCCAACGTCCTGACTTTC
few NA TRBJ2-7 TRBV4-1 CASSRQGQIYEQYF TGCGCCAGCAGCCGTCAAGGGCAGATCTACGAGCAGTACTTC
few TRBD1 TRBJ1-1 TRBV19 CASRQGFAEAFF TGTGCCAGTCGACAGGGATTCGCTGAAGCTTTCTTT
few TRBD1 TRBJ1-2 TRBV5-1 CASSFGQGADYTF TGCGCCAGCAGCTTCGGACAGGGGGCCGACTACACCTTC
few NA TRBJ1-1 TRBV7-9 CASSLGAGRLNTEAFF TGTGCCAGCAGCTTAGGGGCAGGGCGCCTGAACACTGAAGCTTTCTTT
few TRBD2 TRBJ2-7 TRBV13 CASSPGLALVYEQYF TGTGCCAGCAGCCCGGGACTAGCGTTGGTCTACGAGCAGTACTTC
NA TRBD2 TRBJ2-5 TRBV9 CASSEGHSSGQETQYF TGTGCCAGCAGCGAGGGGCACTCTAGCGGCCAAGAGACCCAGTACTTC
few NA TRBJ2-5 TRBV18 CASSPRQQETQYF TGTGCCAGCTCACCACGGCAGCAAGAGACCCAGTACTTC
NA TRBD1 TRBJ2-5 TRBV7-9 CASSGPGGGQETQYF TGTGCCAGCAGCGGCCCAGGGGGCGGGCAAGAGACCCAGTACTTC
few TRBD1 TRBJ2-1 TRBV28 CASSFPGQGRNEQFF TGTGCCAGCAGTTTTCCGGGACAGGGGAGAAATGAGCAGTTCTTC
few NA TRBJ2-3 TRBV30 CAWSVKGGTDTQYF TGTGCCTGGAGTGTAAAAGGTGGCACAGATACGCAGTATTTT
few NA TRBJ2-3 TRBV29-1 CSVEAGAGMSTDTQYF TGCAGCGTTGAGGCTGGGGCCGGGATGAGCACAGATACGCAGTATTTT